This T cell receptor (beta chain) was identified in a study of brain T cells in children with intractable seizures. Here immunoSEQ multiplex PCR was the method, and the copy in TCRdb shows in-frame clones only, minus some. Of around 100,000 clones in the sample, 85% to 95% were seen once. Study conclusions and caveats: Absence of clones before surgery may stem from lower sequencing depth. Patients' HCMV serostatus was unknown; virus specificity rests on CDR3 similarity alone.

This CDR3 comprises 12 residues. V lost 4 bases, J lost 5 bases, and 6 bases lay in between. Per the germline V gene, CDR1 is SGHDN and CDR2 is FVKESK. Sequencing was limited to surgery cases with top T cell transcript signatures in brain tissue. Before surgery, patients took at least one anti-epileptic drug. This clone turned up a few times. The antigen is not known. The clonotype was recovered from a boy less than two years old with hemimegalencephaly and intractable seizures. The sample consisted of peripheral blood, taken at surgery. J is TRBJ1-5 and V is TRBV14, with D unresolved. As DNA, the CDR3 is TGTGCCAGCAGCCTTAGGGATCAGCCCCAGCATTTT. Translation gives CASSLRDQPQHF.